The 16 T cell receptor beta chains below all came from one sample that was sequenced in a study of blood T cell repertoires in COVID-19. The method was immunoSEQ multiplex PCR; TCRdb's version includes in-frame clones alone and lacks a portion of them. Of about 50,000 clones detected, over 75% appear once; the ten largest clones hold under 7%. The sequenced sample was peripheral blood. The receptors derive from a woman in her sixties or seventies with acute or convalescent COVID-19.

The chain has TRBV11-3 and TRBJ2-1; TRBD2 agrees at 7 bases. With V trimmed by 3 bases and J by 6 bases, 8 bases remained unmatched. The germline V gene encodes CDR1 SGHNT and CDR2 YENEEA. The CDR3 spans 15 residues. The CDR3 DNA follows: TGTGCCAGCAGCTTTAGTAGGGCGGGAGTCAATGAGCAGTTCTTC. Translation gives CASSFSRAGVNEQFF.

The chain carries TRBV7-2 and TRBJ2-1; no reliable D call. Germline lookup yields CDR1 SGHTA and CDR2 FQGNSA. This CDR3 has 13 residues. Trimming shortened V by 2 bases and J by 9 bases, and 11 bases separated the two germline ends. The CDR3 spells CASSLNERSEQFF. CDR3 DNA sequence: TGTGCCAGCAGCTTAAACGAGCGATCTGAGCAGTTCTTC.

This clone was counted once. In DNA, the CDR3 is TGTGCCAGTAGCCTATACTCCGGGACAGGCGAAAATGAGCAGTTCTTC. This gives the protein CASSLYSGTGENEQFF. The chain combines TRBV19 with TRBJ2-1; 8 bases fit TRBD1. After removal of 6 bases from V and 7 bases from J, the junction contained 14 bases not matched to a gene. This CDR3 has 16 amino acids. In germline, CDR1 is LNHDA, CDR2 SQIVND (reference sequence).

V and J are TRBV21-1 and TRBJ1-4. TRBV21-1 is assigned pseudogene status. This CDR3 spans 10 amino acids. The CDR3 reads CATRVEKLFF. CDR3 DNA: TGTGCCACCCGGGTGGAAAAACTGTTTTTT.

In DNA, the CDR3 is TGCAGTGCCATTGCGGGGGATGGCTACACCTTC. Translating it yields CSAIAGDGYTF. The V gene is TRBV20-1, the J gene TRBJ1-2; maybe TRBD1 (5 bases). Germline V lookup: CDR1 DFQATT, CDR2 SNEGSKA (reference sequence). The CDR3 has 11 amino acids. V lost 6 bases and J lost 6, with 11 bases in between.

This clone turned up a few times. V usage is TRBV6-5 and J usage is TRBJ2-2, with no clear D. Trimming cost V 10 bases and J 8 bases, with 14 bases left between them. This CDR3 has 12 residues. The V gene's germline CDR1 is MNHEY and CDR2 SVGAGI. CDR3 in DNA: TGTGCCACCCGCCTAGAACAAGGGGAGCTGTTTTTT. It yields the protein CATRLEQGELFF.

This chain joins TRBV9 and TRBJ2-1; 11 bases map to TRBD2. CDR3 length: 16 amino acids. Germline CDR1 is SGDLS and CDR2 is YYNGEE. J lost 1 base, V lost 4 bases, and 4 bases had no gene match. The DNA for the CDR3 is TGTGCCAGCAGCCCAATAGCGGGGGGGTCCTACAATGAGCAGTTCTTC. This encodes CASSPIAGGSYNEQFF.

The chain employs TRBV5-6 and TRBJ1-2; tentative D call: TRBD1 (6 bases). Trimming removed 5 bases at V and 5 bases at J, with 16 bases between. The CDR3 is 14 amino acids. CDR1 is SGHDT and CDR2 is YYEEEE in the germline V gene. Written as DNA, the CDR3 is TGTGCCAGCAGGTTCCAAGGGGGGGCGTATGGCTACACCTTC. Encoded protein: CASRFQGGAYGYTF. The complete variable domain, with remaining parts taken from reference TRBV5-6 and TRBJ1-2, reads DAGVTQSPTHLIKTRGQQVTLRCSPKSGHDTVSWYQQALGQGPQFIFQYYEEEERQRGNFPDRFSGHQFPNYSSELNVNALLLGDSALYLCASRFQGGAYGYTFGSGTRLTVV.

The chain's CDR3 is CASSFQGIDTQYF. The DNA for the CDR3 is TGTGCCAGCAGCTTCCAGGGAATCGATACGCAGTATTTT. This rearrangement joins TRBV11-3 to TRBJ2-3; the D gene is possibly TRBD1 (5 bases). This CDR3 spans 13 amino acids. V lost 3 bases, J lost 6 bases, and 10 bases lay in between. CDR1 is SGHNT, CDR2 YENEEA, per germline.

The rearrangement joins TRBV14 to TRBJ2-1; 9 positions match TRBD2. This CDR3 contains 18 residues. The junction had 12 bases not matched to a gene; V was cut back by 2 bases and J by 4 bases. The germline gives CDR1 SGHDN, CDR2 FVKESK. The CDR3: CASSQSLSAGGRYNEQFF. CDR3 DNA: TGTGCCAGCAGCCAAAGCCTTTCGGCGGGGGGGCGGTACAATGAGCAGTTCTTC.

V usage is TRBV2 and J usage is TRBJ2-7; D is unclear. Germline assignment: CDR1 SNHLY and CDR2 FYNNEI. V lost 4 bases, J lost 4 bases, and 14 bases lay in between. This CDR3 is built from 14 residues. The CDR3 region is CASSVSQSIYEQYF. CDR3 DNA: TGTGCCAGCAGTGTGTCACAGTCAATTTACGAGCAGTACTTC. The full variable domain, in which reference TRBV2 and TRBJ2-7 provide the parts outside the CDR3, is EPEVTQTPSHQVTQMGQEVILRCVPISNHLYFYWYRQILGQKVEFLVSFYNNEISEKSEIFDDQFSVERPDGSNFTLKIRSTKLEDSAMYFCASSVSQSIYEQYFGPGTRLTVT.

The V and J genes are TRBV7-9 and TRBJ1-3; D unclear. The germline V and J ends were trimmed by 2 bases and 4 bases, with 12 bases remaining between them. The germline gives CDR1 SEHNR, CDR2 FQNEAQ (reference sequence). The CDR3 is 15 residues long. The CDR3 DNA sequence: TGTGCCAGCAGCTTATTCGGCGGACTCGGAAACACCATATATTTT. Translation gives CASSLFGGLGNTIYF.

The chain is built from TRBV7-9 and TRBJ1-1; no clear D. CDR3 length equals 14 residues. The germline CDR1 and CDR2 sequences are SEHNR and FQNEAQ (reference sequence). Between the trimmed V and J ends, which lost 7 bases and 0 bases, there was a span of 12 bases. CDR3 loop: CASTSPPVNTEAFF. As DNA, the CDR3 is TGTGCCAGCACCAGTCCCCCAGTGAACACTGAAGCTTTCTTT.

V usage is TRBV15 and J usage is TRBJ2-5, with 8 bases fitting TRBD2. This CDR3 has 14 residues. In germline, CDR1 is LNHNV, CDR2 YYDKDF (reference sequence). The J segment lost 0 bases and the V segment lost 8 bases, leaving 5 bases of the junction unmatched. For the CDR3, the DNA is TGTGCCACCGGCCGCGGGAGGAACCAAGAGACCCAGTACTTC. This gives the protein CATGRGRNQETQYF.

The chain joins TRBV5-6 to TRBJ2-5, with TRBD1 matching 9 bases. The CDR3 totals 16 residues. Germline trimming cut 4 bases from V and 3 bases from J; bases unmatched to any gene: 10. The V gene's germline CDR1 is SGHDT and CDR2 YYEEEE. The CDR3 DNA sequence: TGTGCCAGCAGCCTATTTCTCCGGACAGGGGAAGAGACCCAGTACTTC. As protein: CASSLFLRTGEETQYF.

The gene calls are TRBV24-1 and TRBJ2-1; TRBD1 is a possible D gene (5 bases). V lost 3 bases and J lost 0, with 8 bases in between. This CDR3 is 15 amino acids long. The germline V gene encodes CDR1 KGHDR and CDR2 SFDVKD. The CDR3 DNA follows: TGTGCCACCAGTGATACAGGAAGCTCCTACAATGAGCAGTTCTTC. Its protein is CATSDTGSSYNEQFF.